This record concerns one TCR beta chain sequence. Its matching antigen is unknown. The CDR3 has 13 residues. The germline gives CDR1 MNHEY, CDR2 SVGAGI. V lost 7 bases, J lost 7 bases, and 7 bases stayed unmatched. The data belong to a study of T cell repertoires and HLA-DP antigens. About the study: One alloantigen had roughly nine groove amino acid differences from self, the other one.

Purity of the untouched CD4+ T cells was approximately 98%. Profiled with immunoSEQ multiplex PCR; TCRdb holds only in-frame clones, not every one. The sample includes about 110,000 clones, approximately 92% of them seen just once. The sequenced sample was CD4+ T cells from PBMCs. This receptor was identified in a woman aged 18-29 years in good health and CMV-seronegative. This rearrangement joins TRBV6-5 to TRBJ1-5; 7 bases are a match to TRBD1. CDR3 DNA sequence: TGTGCCAGCAAGGGGGCAGGGCCACAGCCCCAGCATTTT. Its translation is CASKGAGPQPQHF.